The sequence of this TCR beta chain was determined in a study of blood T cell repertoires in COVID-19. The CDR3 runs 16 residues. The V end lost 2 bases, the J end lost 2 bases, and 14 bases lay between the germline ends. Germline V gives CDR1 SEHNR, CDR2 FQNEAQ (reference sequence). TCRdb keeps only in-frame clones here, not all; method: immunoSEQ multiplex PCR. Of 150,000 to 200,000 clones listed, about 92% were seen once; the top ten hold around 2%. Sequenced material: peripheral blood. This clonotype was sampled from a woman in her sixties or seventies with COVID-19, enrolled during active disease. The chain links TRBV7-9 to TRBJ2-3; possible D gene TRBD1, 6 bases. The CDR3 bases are TGTGCCAGCAGCTTACGACCAGGGGTTCTCACAGATACGCAGTATTTT. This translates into CASSLRPGVLTDTQYF.